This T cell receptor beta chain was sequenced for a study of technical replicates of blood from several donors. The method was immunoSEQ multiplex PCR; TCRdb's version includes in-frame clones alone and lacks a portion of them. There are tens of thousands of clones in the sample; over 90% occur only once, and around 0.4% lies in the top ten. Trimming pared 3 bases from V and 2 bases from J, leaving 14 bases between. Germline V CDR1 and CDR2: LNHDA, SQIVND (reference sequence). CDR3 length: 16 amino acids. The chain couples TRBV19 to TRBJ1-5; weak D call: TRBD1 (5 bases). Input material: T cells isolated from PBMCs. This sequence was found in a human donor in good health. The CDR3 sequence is CASSIGGSGGNQPQHF. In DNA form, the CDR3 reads TGTGCCAGTAGTATTGGGGGGAGCGGGGGCAATCAGCCCCAGCATTTT.